This TCR beta chain originates from a study of T-cell reconstitution after alpha-beta-depleted transplantation in children. Unique molecular identifiers featured in how the TCRbeta library was prepared. TCRdb re-called the PCR reads with MiXCR, one entry per CDR3 protein. The data show some 500,000 distinct CDR3 sequences, around 20% seen once. This clonotype has a count of ten or more. Trimming left V 0 bases short and J 3 bases short, with 14 bases between. This CDR3 has 16 amino acids. CDR1 SEHNR and CDR2 FQNEAQ come from the germline V gene (reference sequence). The chain is built from TRBV7-9 and TRBJ1-2, with a weak D call TRBD1 (5 bases). The TCR sequence derives from a human donor who donated a stem cell graft to a child with acute lymphoblastic leukemia. The sample here was PBMCs from the stem cell graft donor, taken from the stem cell graft. The CDR3 loop is CASSLAAGEGYYGYTF. The CDR3 coding sequence is TGTGCCAGCAGCTTAGCGGCGGGGGAGGGATACTATGGCTACACCTTC. The full variable domain, with the rest looked up from reference TRBV7-9 and TRBJ1-2, is DTGVSQNPRHKITKRGQNVTFRCDPISEHNRLYWYRQTLGQGPEFLTYFQNEAQLEKSRLLSDRFSAERPKGSFSTLEIQRTEQGDSAMYLCASSLAAGEGYYGYTFGSGTRLTVV.